This T cell receptor (beta chain) was sequenced for a study of blood T cell repertoires in COVID-19 (dated by TCRdb to about 2020). At the level of the whole study: Samples from collaborators originated in the United States, Italy and Spain and spanned both the acute and convalescent phases of COVID-19. Where available, HLA class I and class II types were obtained from metadata supplied by the sample provider rather than from assay-based typing. A de-identified subject ID, COVID-19 status, age in years and sex were almost always included in the sample metadata. Samples came from the ongoing ImmuneRACE study (first 160 participants) plus 1,254 subjects from 6 global collaborators. Deeply sampled blood TCRbeta repertoires from subjects exposed to, actively infected with, or recovered from COVID-19 were included in the dataset. The prospective study material was composed of cDNA or gDNA derived from T cells, B-cell-depleted T cells, or PBMCs. The repertoires were made available in a free public database intended to serve as a resource for research on the immune response to SARS-CoV-2.

TCRbeta CDR3 regions were amplified from genomic DNA by means of the immunoSEQ Assay, a bias-controlled multiplex PCR. The source study handled its data this way. The number of nucleated cells in each sample was estimated from the amplification of reference gene primers within the assay. To quantify the absolute abundance of each unique TCRbeta CDR3 rearrangement, sequence reads were collapsed and filtered. For each sample, productive Simpson clonality was calculated as the square root of Simpson's diversity index over productive rearrangements. TCRdb mirrors the immuneACCESS table, restricted to in-frame sequences. Some clones are absent from its copies; in checked studies, under half trace to an unresolved V gene, and the reason for the others is unknown. That table is the source of V, J and clone size, and D and trimming were worked out from the DNA. The sample includes around 70,000 clones, with around 89% observed a single time. The leading ten clones occupy around 0.6% of the sample.

Study-wide findings and limitations: Clinical and demographic metadata were provided uncurated, with the amount varying by source and participant.

Collaborating institutions collected whole blood in K2EDTA tubes following their own protocols. For TCRbeta analysis, collaborator samples were shipped as frozen whole blood, as isolated PBMCs, or as DNA extracted from either sample type. About this clone: Its antigen is unknown. No base-level quality is on record; no much larger clone is a single base apart.

The source of this sequence is a man in his sixties with acute or convalescent COVID-19. Sequencing input: peripheral blood.

The CDR3 has the sequence CASSPEETQYF. The DNA sequence follows: TGTGCCAGCAGCCCCGAAGAGACCCAGTACTTC. The chain was built from TRBV2 and TRBJ2-5; no D gene is confidently identified. CDR1 and CDR2 are drawn from the germline V gene: SNHLY, FYNNEI. The CDR3 goes from the cysteine to the phenylalanine over 11 residues. Only CDR3 DNA remains: 33 bases, in frame from the first base. V is clipped by 6 bases and J by 3 bases, and the sequence between their germline boundaries is 5 bases long.